The clone carrying this T cell receptor beta chain has just one count. As yet, its antigen is unknown. This sample was included in a study of T cell responses to AZD1222 COVID-19 vaccine. Background on the study: Second-dose intervals of approximately 4 or approximately 12 weeks were pooled. Findings and limits, study-wide: Vaccine-associated CD4 TCRs ranged over spike, dominating at 160-218 and 743-854. In a largely white British group with more females than males, clonal diversity was possibly underestimated.

Assay used: immunoSEQ multiplex PCR; TCRdb lists only in-frame clones, some missing. This table has approximately 130,000 clones, about 93% appearing once. CDR1 is SQVTM, CDR2 ANQGSEA, per germline. The CDR3 sequence is 13 residues long. The germline V and J ends were trimmed by 3 bases and 3 bases, with 11 bases remaining between them. The starting material was peripheral blood, obtained on day 0 of AZD1222 vaccination. The TCR originated in an adult in good health. The rearrangement links TRBV29-1 to TRBJ1-1; weak D call: TRBD1 (6 bases). CDR3 sequence reads: CSVEGRGYTEAFF. For the CDR3, the DNA is TGCAGCGTTGAGGGTAGGGGGTACACTGAAGCTTTCTTT.